This TCR beta chain originates from a study of vaccination and CD4 T cells after COVID-19 (dated by TCRdb to the early 2020s). Turning to the overall study: SARS-CoV-2 positivity had been established in the convalescent patients by nasal swab PCR, and mild disease was recorded in under ten of these patients and severe disease in one. The convalescent cohort comprised six males and four females, including two Hispanic individuals, seven Caucasians, two Asians and one multiracial person. Participants got two doses of the Pfizer-BioNTech BNT162b2 vaccine (n=8) or two doses of the Moderna mRNA-1273 vaccine (n=2). Post-COVID blood samples were collected from convalescent patients a median of approximately 93 days after diagnosis, with a range of about 30 to 170 days. Post-vaccine blood samples were collected a median of around 10 weeks after the second vaccine dose, ranging from about 13 to 250 days. Culture stimuli were overlapping spike peptide pools from SARS-CoV-2 and from the common cold coronaviruses HCoV-NL63, HCoV-OC43 and HCoV-229E. Control cultures used a CEFX viral epitope pool as positive control, an HIV-1 Nef peptide pool as negative control, or no peptide. In over 8 COVID-19 convalescent patients and 4 infection-naive healthy vaccine recipients, researchers compared the spike-specific CD4+ TCR repertoire from before mRNA vaccination with the repertoire from after.

Read against the paper, the sample's treatment or condition label means: 10-day PBMC culture with coronavirus spike peptide pools or control peptides (ViraFEST assay). The ViraFEST assay, used in the study, expanded antigen-specific T cells with peptide pools and then identified the expanded clonotypes through TCR sequencing. The positive SARS-CoV-2 PCR tests of the convalescent patients were dated from March to December 2020, before the Alpha, Beta and Delta variants emerged in the United States. Each well held 2.2 million or so PBMCs cultured in IMDM containing approximately 5% human AB serum and approximately 9.6 IU/ml IL-2, with 8.5 to 10 ug/ml peptide pools added. On days 3 and 7, half of the culture medium was replaced with fresh IL-2-containing medium. After 10 to 11 days of culture, CD4+ T cells were isolated by negative selection using the EasySep CD4+ T cell isolation kit. Ficoll-Paque Plus gradient centrifugation was used to isolate PBMCs from whole blood, and the isolated PBMCs were then either used fresh or cryopreserved at -140C. Culture conditions were generally each tested in triplicate wells.

What the authors observed across the whole study: In convalescent patients, nearly all vaccine-specific clones (304 of 307) were found to be mono-reactive for SARS-CoV-2 spike rather than cross-reactive with common cold coronaviruses. An increase in the median number of SARS-CoV-2-reactive clonotypes from 20 to 25 after infection to some 40 after vaccination was observed, but the change was not found to be significant. In convalescent patients, a median about 86% of post-vaccine SARS-CoV-2-reactive clones were detected only after vaccination, suggesting vaccine-specific priming. Relatively few convalescent patients were included in the study, and early timepoints after natural infection were not analyzed.

This clonotype was counted a few times. This clone's antigen is unknown. The input lacks base qualities; no much larger clone sits a single base away. From its cysteine to its phenylalanine, the CDR3 spans 17 amino acids. Of all the DNA, just the CDR3 is kept, 51 bases in frame from base 1. CDR1 and CDR2, per the germline V gene, are MDHEN and SYDVKM. Cut back by 4 bases and 2 bases, the V and J ends lie 18 bases apart. Libraries were made using PCR. TCR sequencing of DNA from cultured CD4+ T cells used the Oncomine TCR Beta short-read assay at the Johns Hopkins FTIC core. Genomic DNA was extracted from the cultured CD4+ T cells with the QIAamp micro DNA kit. The Oncomine TCR Beta libraries from cultured CD4+ T cells were pooled using unique dual indexes and then sequenced on an Illumina iSeq 100. From the authors' description of their analysis: Non-productive sequences were filtered out, and CDR3s that did not start with C, did not end with F or W, or were shorter than 7 amino acids were discarded. Antigen-specific clonotypes were identified using the MANAFEST web application through comparison of peptide-stimulated wells with reference and other culture wells. For a clone to be called positive, the clone needed an FDR below 0.05, an odds ratio above 5, and a productive frequency above 0.1% in at least two of three replicate wells. Clonotypes that were significantly expanded in both SARS-CoV-2 spike wells and at least one common cold coronavirus spike condition were defined as cross-reactive. Levenshtein distances (stringdist) and unrooted phylogenetic trees (ape) in R version 3.6.1 were used to assess CDR3 homology. TCRdb redid the processing of the public reads, applying fastp at Q25 and MiXCR, and retained in-frame beta chains. One record per CDR3 amino acid sequence lists the most common genes and DNA. The authors' filters were not applied to this entry. The sample table lists about 15,000 distinct CDR3 sequences, around 50% of them with a count of one. More than 25% of the sample lies in the top ten.

The starting material was cultured CD4+ T cells from blood, obtained after SARS-CoV-2 vaccination. The rearranged chain carries TRBV28 and TRBJ1-3; tentative D gene TRBD1, with 5 bases matching. This TCR came from a human donor with COVID-19. CDR3 sequence: CASSWAPGEVTGNTIYF. In nucleotides, the sequence is TGTGCCAGCAGTTGGGCCCCGGGGGAGGTCACTGGAAACACCATATATTTT.